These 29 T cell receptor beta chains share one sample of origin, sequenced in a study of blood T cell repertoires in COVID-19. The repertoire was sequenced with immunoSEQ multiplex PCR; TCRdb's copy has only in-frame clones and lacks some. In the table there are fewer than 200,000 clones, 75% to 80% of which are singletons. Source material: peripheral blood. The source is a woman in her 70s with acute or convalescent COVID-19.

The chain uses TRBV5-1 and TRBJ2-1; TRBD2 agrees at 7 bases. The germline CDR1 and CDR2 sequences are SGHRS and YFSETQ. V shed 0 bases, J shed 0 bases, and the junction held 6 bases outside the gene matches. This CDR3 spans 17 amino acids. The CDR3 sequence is CASSLGSGLRSYNEQFF. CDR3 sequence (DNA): TGCGCCAGCAGCTTGGGTAGCGGGCTACGCTCCTACAATGAGCAGTTCTTC.

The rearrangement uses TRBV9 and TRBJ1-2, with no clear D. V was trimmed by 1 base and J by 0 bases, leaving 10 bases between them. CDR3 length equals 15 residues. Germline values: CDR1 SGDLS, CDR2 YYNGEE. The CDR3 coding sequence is TGTGCCAGCAGCGTATGGCAGGCCGCTAACTATGGCTACACCTTC. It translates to CASSVWQAANYGYTF.

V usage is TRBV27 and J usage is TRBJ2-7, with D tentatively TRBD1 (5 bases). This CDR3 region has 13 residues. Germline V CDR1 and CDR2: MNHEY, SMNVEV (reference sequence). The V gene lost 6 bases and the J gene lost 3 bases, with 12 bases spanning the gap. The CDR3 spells CASRPGHLYEQYF. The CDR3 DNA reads TGTGCCAGCAGGCCTGGACACCTCTACGAGCAGTACTTC.

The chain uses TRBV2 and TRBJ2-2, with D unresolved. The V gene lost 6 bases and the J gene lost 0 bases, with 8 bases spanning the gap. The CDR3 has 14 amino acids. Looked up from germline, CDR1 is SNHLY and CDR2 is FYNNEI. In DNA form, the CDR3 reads TGTGCCAGCAGCCTAGACTCGAACACCGGGGAGCTGTTTTTT. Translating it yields CASSLDSNTGELFF.

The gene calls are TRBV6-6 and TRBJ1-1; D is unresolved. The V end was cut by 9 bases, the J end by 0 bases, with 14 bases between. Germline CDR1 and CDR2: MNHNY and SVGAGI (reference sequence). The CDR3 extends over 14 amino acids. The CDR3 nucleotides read TGTGCCAGTTTCGACTCGGTGATGAACACTGAAGCTTTCTTT. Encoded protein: CASFDSVMNTEAFF.

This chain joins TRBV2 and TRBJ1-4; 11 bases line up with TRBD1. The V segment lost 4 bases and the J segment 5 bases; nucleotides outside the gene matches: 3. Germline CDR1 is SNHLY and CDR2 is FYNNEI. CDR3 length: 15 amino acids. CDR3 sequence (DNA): TGTGCCAGCAGTGGCCGGACAGGGGGCAATGAAAAACTGTTTTTT. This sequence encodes CASSGRTGGNEKLFF.

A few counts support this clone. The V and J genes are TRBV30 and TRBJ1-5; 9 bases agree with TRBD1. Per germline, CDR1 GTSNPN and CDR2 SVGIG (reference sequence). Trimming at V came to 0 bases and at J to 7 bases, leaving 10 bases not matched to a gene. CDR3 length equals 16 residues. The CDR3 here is CAWSVRDRETGQPQHF. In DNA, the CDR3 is TGTGCCTGGAGTGTACGGGACAGGGAGACAGGGCAGCCCCAGCATTTT.

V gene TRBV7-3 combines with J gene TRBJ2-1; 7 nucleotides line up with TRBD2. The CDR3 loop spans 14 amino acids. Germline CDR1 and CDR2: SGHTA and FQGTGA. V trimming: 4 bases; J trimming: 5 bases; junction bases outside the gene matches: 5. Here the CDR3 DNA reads TGTGCCAGCAGCTCGGGACTACAAGACAATGAGCAGTTCTTC. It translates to CASSSGLQDNEQFF.

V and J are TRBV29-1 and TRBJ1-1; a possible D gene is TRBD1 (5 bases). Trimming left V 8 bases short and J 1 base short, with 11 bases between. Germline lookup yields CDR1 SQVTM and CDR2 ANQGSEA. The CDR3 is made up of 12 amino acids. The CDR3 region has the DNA TGCAGCACGACAGCCACGAACACTGAAGCTTTCTTT. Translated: CSTTATNTEAFF.

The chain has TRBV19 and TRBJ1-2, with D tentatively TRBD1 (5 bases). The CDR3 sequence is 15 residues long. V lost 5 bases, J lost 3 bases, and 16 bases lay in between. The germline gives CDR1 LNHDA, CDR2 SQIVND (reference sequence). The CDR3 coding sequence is TGTGCCAGTAGTGGTGTGAGGGGAGGCGACTATGGCTACACCTTC. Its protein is CASSGVRGGDYGYTF.

This CDR3 is CASSLTGGYYGYTF. CDR3 in DNA: TGTGCCAGCAGCCTGACAGGGGGCTATTATGGCTACACCTTC. The chain uses TRBV5-4 and TRBJ1-2; 10 positions agree with TRBD1. Per germline, CDR1 SGHNT and CDR2 YYREEE (reference sequence). CDR3 length equals 14 residues. V shed 4 bases, J shed 5 bases, and the junction held 5 bases outside the gene matches. The full variable domain, rest sourced from reference TRBV5-4 and TRBJ1-2, is ETGVTQSPTHLIKTRGQQVTLRCSSQSGHNTVSWYQQALGQGPQFIFQYYREEENGRGNFPPRFSGLQFPNYSSELNVNALELDDSALYLCASSLTGGYYGYTFGSGTRLTVV.

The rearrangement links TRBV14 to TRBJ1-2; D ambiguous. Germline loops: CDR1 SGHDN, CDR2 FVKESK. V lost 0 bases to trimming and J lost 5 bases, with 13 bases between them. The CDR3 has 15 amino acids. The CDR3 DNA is TGTGCCAGCAGCCAAGATCTCGGAGCTGTATATGGCTACACCTTC. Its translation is CASSQDLGAVYGYTF.

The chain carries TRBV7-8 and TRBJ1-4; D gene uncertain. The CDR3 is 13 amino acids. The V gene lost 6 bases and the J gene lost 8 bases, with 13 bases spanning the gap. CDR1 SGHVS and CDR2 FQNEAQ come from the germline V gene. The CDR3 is CASSFSRREKLFF. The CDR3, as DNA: TGTGCCAGCAGTTTTAGCCGGAGGGAAAAACTGTTTTTT.

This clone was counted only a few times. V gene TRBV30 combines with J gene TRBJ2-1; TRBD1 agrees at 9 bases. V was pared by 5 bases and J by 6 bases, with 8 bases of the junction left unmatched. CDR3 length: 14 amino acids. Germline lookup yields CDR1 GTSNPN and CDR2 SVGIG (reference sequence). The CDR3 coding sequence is TGTGCCTGGGAACCGGGACAGGGATTCAATGAGCAGTTCTTC. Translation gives CAWEPGQGFNEQFF.

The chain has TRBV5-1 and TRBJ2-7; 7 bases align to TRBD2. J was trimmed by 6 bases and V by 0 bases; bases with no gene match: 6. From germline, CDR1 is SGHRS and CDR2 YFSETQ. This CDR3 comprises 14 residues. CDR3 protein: CASSLDAGEGEQYF. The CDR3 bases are TGCGCCAGCAGCTTGGACGCGGGAGAGGGCGAGCAGTACTTC.

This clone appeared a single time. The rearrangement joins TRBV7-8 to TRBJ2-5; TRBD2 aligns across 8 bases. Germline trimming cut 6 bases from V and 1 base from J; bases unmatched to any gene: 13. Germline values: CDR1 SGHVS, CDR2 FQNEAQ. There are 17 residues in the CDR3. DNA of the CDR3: TGTGCCAGCAGACCCCCGTTATGGCGGGAGGCCCAAGAGACCCAGTACTTC. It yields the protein CASRPPLWREAQETQYF.

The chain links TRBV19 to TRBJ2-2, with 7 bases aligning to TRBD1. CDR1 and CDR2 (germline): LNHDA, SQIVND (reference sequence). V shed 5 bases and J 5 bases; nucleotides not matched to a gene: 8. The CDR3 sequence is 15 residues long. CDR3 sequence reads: CASSLRDRSTGELFF. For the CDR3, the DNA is TGTGCCAGTAGTCTCCGGGACAGATCTACCGGGGAGCTGTTTTTT.

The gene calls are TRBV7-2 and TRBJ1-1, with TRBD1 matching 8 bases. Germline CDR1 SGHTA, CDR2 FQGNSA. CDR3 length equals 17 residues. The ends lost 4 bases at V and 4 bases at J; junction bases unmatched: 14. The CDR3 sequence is CASSSGTGQQGGTEAFF. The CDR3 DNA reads TGTGCCAGCAGCTCAGGGACAGGACAACAAGGAGGCACTGAAGCTTTCTTT.

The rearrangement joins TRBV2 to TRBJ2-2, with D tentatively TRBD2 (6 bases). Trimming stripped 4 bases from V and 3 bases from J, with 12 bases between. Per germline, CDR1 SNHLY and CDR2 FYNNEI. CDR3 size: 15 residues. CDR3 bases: TGTGCCAGCAGTGTTTTCGGGGAGGACACCGGGGAGCTGTTTTTT. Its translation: CASSVFGEDTGELFF.

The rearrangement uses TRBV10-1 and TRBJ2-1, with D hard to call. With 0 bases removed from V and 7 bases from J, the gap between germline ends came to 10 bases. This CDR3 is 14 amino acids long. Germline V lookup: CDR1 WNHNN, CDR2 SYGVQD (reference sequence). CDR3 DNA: TGCGCCAGCAGTGAGTCCCCCATCGGGAATGAGCAGTTCTTC. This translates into CASSESPIGNEQFF.

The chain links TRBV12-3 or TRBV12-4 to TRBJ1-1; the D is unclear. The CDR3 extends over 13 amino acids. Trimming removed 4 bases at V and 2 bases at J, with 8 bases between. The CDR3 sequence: CASSSPGNTEAFF. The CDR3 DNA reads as TGTGCCAGCAGTTCCCCAGGTAACACTGAAGCTTTCTTT.

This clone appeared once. CDR3 sequence: CASSQGRGSGRGSSYNEQFF. DNA for the CDR3: TGTGCCAGCAGCCAAGGAAGGGGTAGCGGGAGGGGGAGCTCCTACAATGAGCAGTTCTTC. The genes are TRBV4-2 and TRBJ2-1, with 11 nucleotides matching TRBD2. Germline assignment: CDR1 LGHNA and CDR2 YNFKEQ. Trimming removed 1 base from V and 0 bases from J; junction bases left unmatched: 11. The CDR3 runs to 20 residues.

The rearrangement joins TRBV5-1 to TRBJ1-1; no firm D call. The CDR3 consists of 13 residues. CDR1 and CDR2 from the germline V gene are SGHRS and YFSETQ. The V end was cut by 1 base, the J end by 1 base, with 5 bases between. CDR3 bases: TGCGCCAGCAGCTTGCCAGGGAACACTGAAGCTTTCTTT. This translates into CASSLPGNTEAFF.

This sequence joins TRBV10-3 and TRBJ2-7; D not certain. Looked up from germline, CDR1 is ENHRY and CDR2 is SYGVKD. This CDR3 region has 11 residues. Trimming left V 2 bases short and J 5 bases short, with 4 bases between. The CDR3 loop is CAISEVNEQYF. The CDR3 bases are TGTGCCATCAGTGAGGTCAACGAGCAGTACTTC.

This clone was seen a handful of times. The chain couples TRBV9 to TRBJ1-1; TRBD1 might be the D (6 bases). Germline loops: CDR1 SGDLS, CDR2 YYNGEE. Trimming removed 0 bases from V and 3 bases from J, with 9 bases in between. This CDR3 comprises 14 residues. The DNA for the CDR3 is TGTGCCAGCAGCGTAGGGGCAGGGGACACTGAAGCTTTCTTT. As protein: CASSVGAGDTEAFF.

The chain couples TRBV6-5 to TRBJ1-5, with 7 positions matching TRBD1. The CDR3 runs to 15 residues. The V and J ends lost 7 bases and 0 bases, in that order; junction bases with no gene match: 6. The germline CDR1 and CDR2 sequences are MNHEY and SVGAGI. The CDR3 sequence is CASNLDRYSNQPQHF. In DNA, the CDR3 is TGTGCCAGCAATCTGGACAGGTATAGCAATCAGCCCCAGCATTTT.

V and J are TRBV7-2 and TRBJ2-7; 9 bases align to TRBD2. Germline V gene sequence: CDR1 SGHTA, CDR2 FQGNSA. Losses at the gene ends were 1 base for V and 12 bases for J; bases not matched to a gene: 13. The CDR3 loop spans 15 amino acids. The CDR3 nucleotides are TGTGCCAGCAGCTTAGGATCGTCTAGCGGGGTCGGTACGTACTTC. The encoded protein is CASSLGSSSGVGTYF.

DNA of the CDR3: TGTGCCTGGGGCACAGTAATCGGCGAAAAACTGTTTTTT. Encoded protein: CAWGTVIGEKLFF. The chain recombines TRBV30 with TRBJ1-4; D is uncertain. Germline V gene data show CDR1 as GTSNPN and CDR2 as SVGIG (reference sequence). Trimming removed 5 bases from V and 8 bases from J, with 15 bases in between. The CDR3 has 13 residues.

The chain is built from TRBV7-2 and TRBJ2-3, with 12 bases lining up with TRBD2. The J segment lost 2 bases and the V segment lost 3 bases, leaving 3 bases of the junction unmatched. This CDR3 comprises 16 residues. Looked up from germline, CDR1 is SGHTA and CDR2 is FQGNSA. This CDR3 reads CASSLGTSGPTDTQYF. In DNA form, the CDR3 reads TGTGCCAGCAGCTTGGGGACTAGCGGGCCCACAGATACGCAGTATTTT.